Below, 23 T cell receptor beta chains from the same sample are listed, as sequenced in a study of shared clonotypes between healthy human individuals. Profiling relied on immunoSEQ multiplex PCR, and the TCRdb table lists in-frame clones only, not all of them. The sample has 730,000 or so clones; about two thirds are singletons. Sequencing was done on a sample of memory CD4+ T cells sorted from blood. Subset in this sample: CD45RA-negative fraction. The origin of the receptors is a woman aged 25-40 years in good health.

The CDR3 sequence: CASSEAWGGYYEQYF. The CDR3 DNA reads TGCGCCAGCAGTGAAGCCTGGGGCGGATACTACGAGCAGTACTTC. The chain combines TRBV10-1 with TRBJ2-5, with D perhaps matching TRBD1 (5 bases). Judging by the DNA end, TRBJ2-7 fits better; the J call may be wrong. The CDR3 sequence is 15 residues long. The germline V gene encodes CDR1 WNHNN and CDR2 SYGVQD (reference sequence).

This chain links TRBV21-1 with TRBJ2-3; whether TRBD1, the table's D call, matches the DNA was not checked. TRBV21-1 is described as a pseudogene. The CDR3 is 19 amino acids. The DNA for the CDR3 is TGTGCCAGCAGCATCAAAGGGGGCTGGTGGGCCGCTCACACAGATACGCAGTATTTT. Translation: CASSIKGGWWAAHTDTQYF.

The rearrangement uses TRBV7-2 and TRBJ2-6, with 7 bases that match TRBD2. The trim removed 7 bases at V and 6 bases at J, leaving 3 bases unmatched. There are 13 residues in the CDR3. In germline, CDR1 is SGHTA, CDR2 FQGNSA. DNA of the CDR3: TGTGCCAGCACCCGGGAGGTGGCCAACGTCCTGACTTTC. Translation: CASTREVANVLTF.

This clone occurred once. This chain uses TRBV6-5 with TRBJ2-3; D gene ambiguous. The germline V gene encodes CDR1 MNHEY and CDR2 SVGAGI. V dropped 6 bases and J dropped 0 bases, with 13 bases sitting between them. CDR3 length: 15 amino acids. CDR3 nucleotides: TGTGCCAGCAGCCCGACGGGTTTTAGCACAGATACGCAGTATTTT. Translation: CASSPTGFSTDTQYF.

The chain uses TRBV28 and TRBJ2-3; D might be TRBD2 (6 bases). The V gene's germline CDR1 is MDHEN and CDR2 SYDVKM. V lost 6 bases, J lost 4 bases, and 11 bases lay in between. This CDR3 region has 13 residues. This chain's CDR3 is CASRTSLADTQYF. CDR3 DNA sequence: TGTGCCAGCAGGACTAGTCTAGCAGATACGCAGTATTTT.

CDR3 coding DNA: TGTGCCAGTAGCCGGAAGGGGGGCGGGCAGCCCCAGCATTTT. Amino acid sequence: CASSRKGGGQPQHF. This chain connects TRBV19 to TRBJ1-5; D is perhaps TRBD1 (6 bases). Looked up from germline, CDR1 is LNHDA and CDR2 is SQIVND (reference sequence). The CDR3 sequence is 14 residues long. V shed 6 bases and J shed 7 bases, with 16 bases lying between them.

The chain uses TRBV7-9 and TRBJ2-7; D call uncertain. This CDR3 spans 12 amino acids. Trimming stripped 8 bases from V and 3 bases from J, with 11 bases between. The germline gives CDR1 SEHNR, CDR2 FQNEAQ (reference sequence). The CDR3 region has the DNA TGTGCCAGCGCCCTAGTAATCTACGAGCAGTACTTC. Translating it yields CASALVIYEQYF.

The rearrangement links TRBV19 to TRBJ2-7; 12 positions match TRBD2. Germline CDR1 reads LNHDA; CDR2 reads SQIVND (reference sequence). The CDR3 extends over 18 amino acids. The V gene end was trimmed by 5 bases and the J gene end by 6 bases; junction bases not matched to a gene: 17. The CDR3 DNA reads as TGTGCCAGTAGTGAGAGACTAGCGGGAGTTACTGCGTCCCCCGAGCAGTACTTC. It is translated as CASSERLAGVTASPEQYF.

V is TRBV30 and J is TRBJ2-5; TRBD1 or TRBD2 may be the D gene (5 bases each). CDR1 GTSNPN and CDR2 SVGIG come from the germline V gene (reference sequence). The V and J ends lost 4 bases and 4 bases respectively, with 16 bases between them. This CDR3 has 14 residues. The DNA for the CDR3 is TGTGCCTGGATTAGGGACGCCGTGGGAGAGACCCAGTACTTC. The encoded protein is CAWIRDAVGETQYF.

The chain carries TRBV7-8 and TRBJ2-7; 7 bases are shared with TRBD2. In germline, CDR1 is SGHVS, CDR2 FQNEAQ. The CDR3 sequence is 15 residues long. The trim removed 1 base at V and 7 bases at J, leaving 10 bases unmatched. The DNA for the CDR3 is TGTGCCAGCAGCTTAGAAGGGACTACCCTGTGGGAGCAGTACTTC. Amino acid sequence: CASSLEGTTLWEQYF.

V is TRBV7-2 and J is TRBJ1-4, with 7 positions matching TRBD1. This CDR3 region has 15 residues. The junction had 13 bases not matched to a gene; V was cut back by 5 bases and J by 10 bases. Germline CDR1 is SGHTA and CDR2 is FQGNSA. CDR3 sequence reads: CASSLKTGTSGKLFF. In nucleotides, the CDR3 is TGTGCCAGCAGCCTCAAGACAGGGACCTCCGGAAAACTGTTTTTT.

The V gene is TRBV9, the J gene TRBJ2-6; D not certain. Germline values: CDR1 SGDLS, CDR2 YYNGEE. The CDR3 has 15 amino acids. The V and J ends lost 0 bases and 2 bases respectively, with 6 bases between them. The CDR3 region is CASSVGEAGANVLTF. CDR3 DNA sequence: TGTGCCAGCAGCGTAGGCGAAGCTGGGGCCAACGTCCTGACTTTC.

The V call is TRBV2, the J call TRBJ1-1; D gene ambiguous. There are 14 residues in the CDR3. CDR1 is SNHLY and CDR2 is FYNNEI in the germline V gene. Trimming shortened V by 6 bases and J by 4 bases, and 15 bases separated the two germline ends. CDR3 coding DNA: TGTGCCAGCAGCCCAGAGACGGTGTCCACTGAAGCTTTCTTT. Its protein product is CASSPETVSTEAFF.

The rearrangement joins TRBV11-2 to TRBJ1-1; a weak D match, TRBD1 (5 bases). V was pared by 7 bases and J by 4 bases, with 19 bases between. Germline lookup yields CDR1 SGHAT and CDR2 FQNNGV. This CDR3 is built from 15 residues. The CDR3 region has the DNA TGTGCCAGCACCTCGGGGAGGGGAGGGACCACTGAAGCTTTCTTT. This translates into CASTSGRGGTTEAFF.

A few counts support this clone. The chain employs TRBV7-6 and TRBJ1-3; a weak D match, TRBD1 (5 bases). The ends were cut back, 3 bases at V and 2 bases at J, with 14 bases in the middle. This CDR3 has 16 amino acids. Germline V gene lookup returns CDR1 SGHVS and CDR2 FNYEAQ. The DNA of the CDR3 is TGTGCCAGCAGCTTCGTGGCAGGGCAAGCTGGAAACACCATATATTTT. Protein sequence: CASSFVAGQAGNTIYF.

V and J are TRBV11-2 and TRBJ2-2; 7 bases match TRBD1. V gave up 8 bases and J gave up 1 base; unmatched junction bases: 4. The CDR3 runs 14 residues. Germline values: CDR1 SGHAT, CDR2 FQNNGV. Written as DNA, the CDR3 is TGTGCCAGCGAGGGGGCAGGGAACACCGGGGAGCTGTTTTTT. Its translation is CASEGAGNTGELFF.

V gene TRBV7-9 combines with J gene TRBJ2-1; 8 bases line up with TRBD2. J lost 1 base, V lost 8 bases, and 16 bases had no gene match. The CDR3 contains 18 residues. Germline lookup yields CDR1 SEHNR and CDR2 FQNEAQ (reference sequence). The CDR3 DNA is TGTGCCAGCGCGTTAGGGGTAGCGGGGAGGGAGTCCTACAATGAGCAGTTCTTC. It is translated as CASALGVAGRESYNEQFF.

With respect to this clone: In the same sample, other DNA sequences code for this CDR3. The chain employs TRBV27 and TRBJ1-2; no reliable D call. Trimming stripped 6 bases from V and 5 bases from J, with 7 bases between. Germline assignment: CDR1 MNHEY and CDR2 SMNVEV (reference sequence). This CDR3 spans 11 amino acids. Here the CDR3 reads CASRSNYGYTF. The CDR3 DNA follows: TGTGCCAGCAGGAGTAATTATGGCTACACCTTC.

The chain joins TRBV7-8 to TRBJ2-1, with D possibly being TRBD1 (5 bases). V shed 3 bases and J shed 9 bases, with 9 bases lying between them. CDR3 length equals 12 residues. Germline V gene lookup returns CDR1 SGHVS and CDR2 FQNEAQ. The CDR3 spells CASSLNQGEQFF. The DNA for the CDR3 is TGTGCCAGCAGCTTGAATCAGGGTGAGCAGTTCTTC.

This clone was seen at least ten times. The CDR3, as DNA: TGTGCCAGTCGACAGGTGTTCTATGGCTACACCTTC. The encoded protein is CASRQVFYGYTF. The V and J genes are TRBV19 and TRBJ1-2; D is possibly TRBD1 (6 bases). This CDR3 comprises 12 residues. Germline CDR1 is LNHDA and CDR2 is SQIVND (reference sequence). V was cut by 8 bases and J by 4 bases, with 11 bases left in between.

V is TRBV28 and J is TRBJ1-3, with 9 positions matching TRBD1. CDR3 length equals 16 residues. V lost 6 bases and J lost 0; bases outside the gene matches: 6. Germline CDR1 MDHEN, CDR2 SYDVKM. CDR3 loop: CASSPGTGTSGNTIYF. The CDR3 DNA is TGTGCCAGCAGCCCCGGGACAGGGACCTCTGGAAACACCATATATTTT.

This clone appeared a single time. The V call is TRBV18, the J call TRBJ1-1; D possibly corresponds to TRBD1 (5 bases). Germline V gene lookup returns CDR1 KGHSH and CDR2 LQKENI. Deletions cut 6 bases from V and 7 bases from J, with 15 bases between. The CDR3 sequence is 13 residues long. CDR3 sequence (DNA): TGTGCCAGCTCGCCTGCACTGGGGGATGAAGCTTTCTTT. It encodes CASSPALGDEAFF.

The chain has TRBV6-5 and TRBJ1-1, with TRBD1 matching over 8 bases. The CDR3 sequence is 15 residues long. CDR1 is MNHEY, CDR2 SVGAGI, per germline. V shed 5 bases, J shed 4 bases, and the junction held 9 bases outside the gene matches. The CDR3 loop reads CASSPGTGLLTEAFF. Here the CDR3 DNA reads TGTGCCAGCAGTCCCGGGACAGGCCTCCTCACTGAAGCTTTCTTT.